A single TCR beta chain is shown here with its context. The antigen this receptor binds is unknown. Nothing much larger sits one base from this clone, and base qualities are not available. Hyperthyroidism patients were newly diagnosed, with disease duration under 2 months, and aged 18 to 65 years. Patients with other autoimmune diseases, uncontrolled infections, pregnancy or lactation were excluded from the study. Clinical symptoms, serum thyroxine, TRAb, thyroid ultrasound and orbital computed tomography were used for diagnosis. Total RNA was extracted using Trizol reagent, and RNA quality was checked on an Agilent 2100 Bioanalyzer. For repertoire sequencing, the TCR beta CDR3 regions were amplified from RNA transcripts. The first round of RT-PCR was done with HTBI primers and the Qiagen OneStep RT-PCR kit, and was followed by a second round of multiplex PCR, then size selection and purification. Libraries were sequenced paired-end with 100 bp reads on an Illumina HiSeq2000. Under the source paper's analysis protocol: SOAPnuke was used for read processing, and reads with adapters, uncalled bases, a mean Phred below 15, or no exact constant-primer or identifier match were discarded. High-quality paired reads were merged with COPE v1.2.5. Each unique nucleotide sequence was defined as a clonotype, and clonotypes were aligned to IMGT TRB V, D and J references with MiTCR v1.1. The analysis was limited to V-J combinations with a frequency above 0.0001, which together covered 98% to 99.2% of repertoires. A TCR clonal expansion and chaos score per V-J combination was defined as the ratio of F50 clonal expansion to chaos observed in the TCRdist matrix. Welch's t-statistics and random forest were used to reduce the features to 10 to 15 V-J combinations, which were then used as input to a naive Bayes classifier. The similarity between thyroid and blood repertoires was quantified using the Morisita-Horn index. TCRdb reran the public reads through fastp at Q25 and MiXCR, keeping productive beta chains. Merged by CDR3 protein, the rows form single entries marked with the most common genes and DNA. The V and J calls were determined by TCRdb, not by the authors. This sample gives around 1,200,000 distinct CDR3 sequences in total; about 40% of them show up just once. 11% of the sample goes to the ten largest clones.

This specimen belongs to a study of Graves' ophthalmopathy and Graves' hyperthyroidism listed by TCRdb under 2018. Regarding the research as a whole: Hyperthyroidism was defined as stable when no progression to ophthalmopathy occurred within 18 months of follow-up. Following sampling, methimazole starting at 30 mg daily was administered to hyperthyroidism patients, and high-dose intravenous methylprednisolone was administered to ophthalmopathy patients. In 6 or 7 hyperthyroidism patients, T-cell repertoires of thyroid tissue and blood were compared. The study used TCR beta repertoire signatures to distinguish Graves' ophthalmopathy from Graves' hyperthyroidism and to predict progression to ophthalmopathy. An independent validation cohort was composed of around 19 hyperthyroidism patients and over 15 patients who later progressed from hyperthyroidism to ophthalmopathy. To explore V-J signatures that separate ophthalmopathy from hyperthyroidism, a discovery set of approximately 100 patients was enrolled, consisting of roughly 45 with ophthalmopathy and roughly 60 with stable hyperthyroidism. In total, some 140 blood samples were TCR-sequenced: around 42 ophthalmopathy, under 85 hyperthyroidism and approximately 17 hyperthyroidism-to-ophthalmopathy patients. Overall results and qualifications from the work: Most of the expanded thyroid clonotypes with a frequency above 0.001 were also detected in blood, and it was suggested that the thyroid immune response may be reflected by blood repertoires. In validation, the model predicted ophthalmopathy progression with 70.59% sensitivity and around 72% specificity; roughly eleven predicted patients were CT-confirmed with GO in a median of 6.5 months. The 13-signature model separated ophthalmopathy from stable hyperthyroidism with approximately 90% sensitivity and roughly 84% specificity in cross-validation, and 80%/75% in the test set. Sample size was not predetermined statistically, and investigators were not blinded to group allocation.

Here V drops 3 bases and J drops 3 bases, and the junction holds 2 bases not matched to any gene. Reading from cysteine to phenylalanine, the CDR3 counts 13 amino acids. This entry keeps only the CDR3 DNA: 39 bases, framed from base 1. The rearranged segments are TRBV12-3 or TRBV12-4 and TRBJ2-7, with TRBD1 identical over 7 junction bases. This TCR was sampled from an adult man with Graves' hyperthyroidism. The sequenced sample was peripheral blood or thyroid tissue (not recorded which). The DNA is TGTGCCAGCAGTTTGCAGGGGGACTACGAGCAGTACTTC. Its protein product is CASSLQGDYEQYF.